Listed below are T cell receptor beta chains from one sample, sequenced in a study of T cells in Graves' hyperthyroidism and ophthalmopathy. From the multiplex PCR reads, TCRdb called clonotypes with MiXCR, one entry per CDR3 protein. The table lists some 600,000 distinct CDR3 sequences, 14% of them singletons. The sample was blood. These receptors all stem from a woman in her 30s with Graves' hyperthyroidism that later progressed to Graves' ophthalmopathy. Both conserved end residues are part of each CDR3. The D gene is left open where the match is weak. Size is stated for part of the rows, as once, few or many counts, or as a class when the clone is expanded.

14,TRBV13,many,.,TRBJ2-7,CASSLKAATHEQYF,TGTGCCAGCAGCCTGAAGGCGGCGACGCACGAGCAGTACTTC
16,TRBV4-3,.,TRBD2,TRBJ2-1,CASSLSPAGRENEQFF,TGCGCCAGCAGCCTCTCGCCAGCGGGGAGGGAAAATGAGCAGTTCTTC
14,TRBV2,.,TRBD1,TRBJ1-1,CASRWTGIDTEAFF,TGTGCCAGCAGGTGGACAGGGATTGACACTGAAGCTTTCTTT
16,TRBV27,many,.,TRBJ1-1,CASSLYTGTANTEAFF,TGTGCCAGCAGTCTCTATACCGGGACGGCGAACACTGAAGCTTTCTTT
17,TRBV18,.,TRBD2,TRBJ2-7,CASSPPAGAGGSYEQYF,TGTGCCAGCTCACCACCGGCGGGAGCGGGAGGCTCCTACGAGCAGTACTTC
13,TRBV27,.,.,TRBJ2-3,CASSLFPLDTQYF,TGTGCCAGCAGTTTATTTCCCCTGGATACGCAGTATTTT
16,TRBV3-2,.,.,TRBJ2-7,CASSLRKVGGSYEQYF,TGTGCCAGCAGCCTACGTAAGGTGGGTGGCTCCTACGAGCAGTACTTC
16,TRBV11-3,many,TRBD2,TRBJ2-2,CASSRGTSGHTGELFF,TGTGCCAGCAGTCGCGGGACTAGCGGACACACCGGGGAGCTGTTTTTT
15,TRBV18,many,.,TRBJ1-1,CASSPAKGTNTEAFF,TGTGCCAGCTCACCGGCAAAGGGTACGAACACTGAAGCTTTCTTT
12,TRBV6-2/TRBV6-3,.,.,TRBJ2-1,CASRSSPYEQFF,TGTGCCAGCAGGTCATCTCCCTACGAGCAGTTCTTC
13,TRBV2,many,TRBD2,TRBJ2-7,CASSGLAPKEQYF,TGTGCCAGCAGTGGACTAGCGCCGAAAGAGCAGTACTTC
15,TRBV5-5,many,TRBD1,TRBJ2-1,CASSFWDRDHNEQFF,TGTGCCAGCAGCTTCTGGGACAGGGACCACAATGAGCAGTTCTTC
15,TRBV13,many,TRBD1,TRBJ2-7,CASSAGTGRAFEQYF,TGTGCCAGCAGCGCAGGGACAGGGAGAGCCTTCGAGCAGTACTTC
14,TRBV24-1,many,.,TRBJ2-2,CATSDLQNTGELFF,TGTGCCACCAGTGATTTGCAGAACACCGGGGAGCTGTTTTTT
14,TRBV30,many,TRBD2,TRBJ2-7,CAWSTGGSSYEQYF,TGTGCCTGGAGTACGGGGGGGAGCTCCTACGAGCAGTACTTC
13,TRBV4-1,.,.,TRBJ1-3,CASLGAPGNTIYF,TGCGCCAGCCTGGGCGCGCCCGGAAACACCATATATTTT
14,TRBV11-2,many,.,TRBJ2-1,CASSLRDKYNEQFF,TGTGCCAGCAGCTTACGGGACAAATACAATGAGCAGTTCTTC
12,TRBV6-1,many,.,TRBJ2-7,CASSESGNEQYF,TGTGCCAGCAGTGAAAGTGGTAACGAGCAGTACTTC
14,TRBV20-1,few,TRBD2,TRBJ2-1,CSARLAGPRSEQFF,TGCAGTGCTAGACTAGCGGGACCTAGATCGGAGCAGTTCTTC
16,TRBV11-2,few,TRBD2,TRBJ2-3,CASNSAGVFGTDTQYF,TGTGCCAGCAATTCAGCGGGAGTATTCGGCACAGATACGCAGTATTTT